These 25 T cell receptor beta chains were sequenced from one sample in a study of human T cells and chemical hapten exposure. The time point here: patch test 3, about 24 weeks after DPC sensitization. The sample's treatment: therapeutic diphenylcyclopropenone sensitization with weekly scalp DPC. TCRdb processed the RACE reads anew with MiXCR; each CDR3 protein has one entry. The data hold about 71,000 distinct CDR3 sequences, with roughly 11% observed a single time. The sample consisted of whole blood, taken in connection with sensitization to the hapten diphenylcyclopropenone (DPC). These receptor sequences come from a woman between 45 and 60 years old with alopecia areata. Some clones in this sample may be carry-over from other donors' samples.

The rearrangement uses TRBV2 and TRBJ2-6, with 10 bases aligning to TRBD1. The CDR3 runs 17 residues. The junction had 7 bases not matched to a gene; V was cut back by 5 bases and J by 3 bases. Germline V gives CDR1 SNHLY, CDR2 FYNNEI. CDR3 protein: CASSRDRGSFGANVLTF. The CDR3 DNA reads TGTGCCAGCAGTCGGGACAGGGGCTCCTTTGGGGCCAACGTCCTGACTTTC.

This clonotype was detected many times. The J gene is TRBJ2-7, the V gene TRBV5-1; 9 positions agree with TRBD1. The CDR3 has 17 residues. The junction had 13 bases not matched to a gene; V was cut back by 1 base and J by 5 bases. From germline, CDR1 is SGHRS and CDR2 YFSETQ. The chain's CDR3 is CASSLFWTGEFYDEQYF. In DNA, the CDR3 is TGCGCCAGCAGCTTGTTTTGGACAGGGGAATTTTACGACGAGCAGTACTTC.

This clonotype was found many times. The gene calls are TRBV5-8 and TRBJ2-5; D not certain. Trimming removed 5 bases from V and 5 bases from J, with 13 bases in between. The CDR3 sequence is 13 residues long. From germline, CDR1 is SGHTS and CDR2 YDEGEE. The CDR3 DNA follows: TGTGCCAGCAGTATGGACGGCACCGAGACCCAGTACTTC. This encodes CASSMDGTETQYF.

The chain recombines TRBV20-1 with TRBJ2-7; D may be TRBD2 (5 bases). With 1 base removed from V and 2 bases from J, the gap between germline ends came to 6 bases. Germline CDR1 and CDR2: DFQATT and SNEGSKA (reference sequence). This CDR3 spans 12 amino acids. CDR3 sequence: CSARAEAYEQYF. The CDR3 bases are TGCAGTGCTAGAGCGGAGGCCTACGAGCAGTACTTC.

This clonotype was recorded at least ten times. The V gene is TRBV7-9, the J gene TRBJ1-1; D call uncertain. The CDR3 is 11 amino acids. Germline CDR1 is SEHNR and CDR2 is FQNEAQ (reference sequence). The germline V and J ends were trimmed by 5 bases and 5 bases, with 6 bases remaining between them. The CDR3 coding sequence is TGTGCCAGCAGCCTAAGTACTGAAGCTTTCTTT. It is translated as CASSLSTEAFF.

This clonotype showed up many times. The junction and the germline gene differ at one end; a read error may be behind it. The chain joins TRBV7-6 to TRBJ1-1, with D hard to call. CDR1 SGHVS and CDR2 FNYEAQ come from the germline V gene. The CDR3 is 12 amino acids. CDR3 sequence reads: CASSAPNAEAFF. The CDR3 nucleotides read TGTGCCAGCAGCGCCCCGAACGCTGAAGCTTTCTTT.

The chain employs TRBV6-4 and TRBJ1-1; D remains unclear. The CDR3 totals 13 residues. Germline CDR1 reads MRHNA; CDR2 reads SNTAGT. The V gene lost 6 bases and the J gene lost 5 bases, with 13 bases spanning the gap. The CDR3 sequence is CASSADARTEAFF. The CDR3 DNA reads as TGTGCCAGCAGCGCGGACGCGAGGACTGAAGCTTTCTTT.

This chain joins TRBV20-1 and TRBJ2-5, with D tentatively TRBD1 or TRBD2 (5 bases each). Germline lookup yields CDR1 DFQATT and CDR2 SNEGSKA (reference sequence). The V gene lost 3 bases and the J gene lost 1 base, with 15 bases spanning the gap. The CDR3 sequence is 15 residues long. The CDR3 DNA reads as TGCAGTGCTAGGACTTTCGGGGACGGCCAAGAGACCCAGTACTTC. It specifies CSARTFGDGQETQYF.

This clonotype was recorded many times. The J gene is TRBJ1-2, the V gene TRBV14; 7 positions agree with TRBD1. CDR3 length: 16 residues. The junction had 10 bases not matched to a gene; V was cut back by 4 bases and J by 2 bases. Looked up from germline, CDR1 is SGHDN and CDR2 is FVKESK. CDR3 nucleotide sequence: TGTGCCAGCAGCCCGAAGGGACAGCGAACAAACTATGGCTACACCTTC. This sequence encodes CASSPKGQRTNYGYTF.

This clonotype was observed a handful of times. This chain links TRBV3-1 with TRBJ2-2; D ambiguous. Germline V gene sequence: CDR1 LGHDT, CDR2 YNNKEL (reference sequence). Trimming removed 1 base from V and 0 bases from J, with 6 bases in between. The CDR3 sequence is 15 residues long. The CDR3 bases are TGTGCCAGCAGCCAAGTGTGGGCGAACACCGGGGAGCTGTTTTTT. Translated, it gives CASSQVWANTGELFF.

The gene calls are TRBV4-1 and TRBJ1-1; D not certain. Germline values: CDR1 MGHRA, CDR2 YSYEKL. V lost 3 bases, J lost 5 bases, and 19 bases lay in between. This CDR3 is built from 16 residues. The CDR3 sequence: CASSQPAGTLDTEAFF. For the CDR3, the DNA is TGCGCCAGCAGCCAGCCAGCGGGTACGTTGGATACTGAAGCTTTCTTT.

This clonotype was counted a few times. The chain couples TRBV5-1 to TRBJ2-1; TRBD2 might be the D (6 bases). Trimming cost V 0 bases and J 5 bases, with 9 bases left between them. Germline V gene data show CDR1 as SGHRS and CDR2 as YFSETQ. This CDR3 contains 14 residues. Written as DNA, the CDR3 is TGCGCCAGCAGCTTGGCTGGACTACACAATGAGCAGTTCTTC. It encodes CASSLAGLHNEQFF.

This clonotype was seen a few times. The chain joins TRBV27 to TRBJ1-4, with D tentatively TRBD1 (5 bases). There are 14 residues in the CDR3. Germline V lookup: CDR1 MNHEY, CDR2 SMNVEV (reference sequence). The V end lost 5 bases, the J end lost 8 bases, and 15 bases lay between the germline ends. The CDR3 DNA is TGTGCCAGCAGTAATTGGGGGAATGGAGAAAAACTGTTTTTT. Translated: CASSNWGNGEKLFF.

This clonotype has a handful of counts. This chain links TRBV4-3 with TRBJ1-5; D uncertain. V shed 5 bases and J shed 5 bases, with 10 bases lying between them. Germline loops: CDR1 LGHNA, CDR2 YSLEER. This CDR3 contains 13 residues. The CDR3 DNA is TGCGCCAGCAGCGGACGAGTGGATCAGCCCCAGCATTTT. This gives the protein CASSGRVDQPQHF.

The chain employs TRBV28 and TRBJ2-7, with 12 bases aligning to TRBD2. This CDR3 is built from 20 residues. V lost 2 bases to trimming and J lost 5 bases; unmatched junction nucleotides: 19. Germline lookup yields CDR1 MDHEN and CDR2 SYDVKM. The CDR3 bases are TGTGCCAGCAGTTTAGCCTTTACTAGCGGGGGGACTAAAATCGGGGACGAGCAGTACTTC. This translates into CASSLAFTSGGTKIGDEQYF.

The table lists this clonotype with a few counts. The chain has TRBV20-1 and TRBJ1-5; D perhaps matches TRBD1 (6 bases). The CDR3 has 14 residues. CDR1 is DFQATT and CDR2 is SNEGSKA in the germline V gene (reference sequence). With 2 bases removed from V and 6 bases from J, the gap between germline ends came to 14 bases. CDR3 protein: CSARRGARIQPQHF. As DNA, the CDR3 is TGCAGTGCTAGAAGGGGGGCGCGGATTCAGCCCCAGCATTTT.

This clonotype was seen at least ten times. This chain links TRBV6-5 with TRBJ1-3; D uncertain. V lost 4 bases to trimming and J lost 0 bases, with 4 bases between them. This CDR3 has 13 residues. Per germline, CDR1 MNHEY and CDR2 SVGAGI. This CDR3 is CASSWGSGNTIYF. The CDR3 DNA reads as TGTGCCAGCAGTTGGGGCTCTGGAAACACCATATATTTT.

This clonotype was detected ten times or more. The CDR3 region is CASSLGRPYEQYF. The CDR3 nucleotides read TGTGCCAGCAGTTTAGGAAGGCCCTACGAGCAGTACTTC. The gene calls are TRBV6-1 and TRBJ2-7; no clear D. Trimming took off 5 bases at V and 2 bases at J, with 10 bases between the two ends. This CDR3 is 13 amino acids long. From germline, CDR1 is MNHNS and CDR2 SASEGT.

This clonotype was seen at least ten times. The rearrangement links TRBV2 to TRBJ1-2, with a possible D match to TRBD1 (5 bases). The CDR3 contains 18 residues. CDR1 SNHLY and CDR2 FYNNEI come from the germline V gene. Trimming removed 3 bases from V and 6 bases from J, with 26 bases in between. Written as DNA, the CDR3 is TGTGCCAGCAGTGAGTCAGGGACCATGGCCTATTCAAGCGATGGCTACACCTTC. This codes for CASSESGTMAYSSDGYTF.

This chain links TRBV5-1 with TRBJ2-5; no definite D call. V shed 0 bases and J shed 5 bases, with 11 bases lying between them. This CDR3 contains 14 residues. Germline V gene sequence: CDR1 SGHRS, CDR2 YFSETQ. The CDR3 sequence: CASSLDPGLETQYF. CDR3 sequence (DNA): TGCGCCAGCAGCTTGGATCCGGGTTTGGAGACCCAGTACTTC.

This chain connects TRBV9 to TRBJ2-1; perhaps TRBD2 as D (6 bases). Per germline, CDR1 SGDLS and CDR2 YYNGEE. CDR3 length: 15 residues. V was pared by 0 bases and J by 2 bases, with 9 bases between. In DNA, the CDR3 is TGTGCCAGCAGCGTAGAGCCGGGGGCCTACAATGAGCAGTTCTTC. This encodes CASSVEPGAYNEQFF.

This rearrangement joins TRBV20-1 to TRBJ1-4, with TRBD1 identical over 8 bases. Germline assignment: CDR1 DFQATT and CDR2 SNEGSKA (reference sequence). The V segment lost 6 bases and the J segment 0 bases; nucleotides outside the gene matches: 3. CDR3 length equals 14 residues. Here the CDR3 DNA reads TGCAGTGCCCCGGACAGGGCAACTAATGAAAAACTGTTTTTT. It encodes CSAPDRATNEKLFF.

The table lists this clonotype with a few counts. The chain recombines TRBV7-2 with TRBJ1-4; 7 nucleotides align to TRBD1. The CDR3 length is 12 residues. V shed 6 bases and J 5 bases; nucleotides not matched to a gene: 0. CDR1 SGHTA and CDR2 FQGNSA come from the germline V gene. The CDR3 here is CASRQGNEKLFF. The DNA of the CDR3 is TGTGCCAGCAGACAGGGGAATGAAAAACTGTTTTTT.

This clonotype showed up many times. J is TRBJ1-5 and V is TRBV10-1; D remains unclear. CDR1 and CDR2 from the germline V gene are WNHNN and SYGVQD (reference sequence). CDR3 length: 11 amino acids. Trimming stripped 2 bases from V and 5 bases from J, with 1 base between. The CDR3 here is CASSEHQPQHF. The CDR3, as DNA: TGCGCCAGCAGTGAGCATCAGCCCCAGCATTTT.

J is TRBJ2-1 and V is TRBV5-1, with no clear D. The V gene's germline CDR1 is SGHRS and CDR2 YFSETQ. V lost 0 bases and J lost 8, with 9 bases in between. This CDR3 has 13 residues. The CDR3 loop reads CASSLEVVHEQFF. CDR3 nucleotides: TGCGCCAGCAGCTTGGAGGTAGTGCATGAGCAGTTCTTC.